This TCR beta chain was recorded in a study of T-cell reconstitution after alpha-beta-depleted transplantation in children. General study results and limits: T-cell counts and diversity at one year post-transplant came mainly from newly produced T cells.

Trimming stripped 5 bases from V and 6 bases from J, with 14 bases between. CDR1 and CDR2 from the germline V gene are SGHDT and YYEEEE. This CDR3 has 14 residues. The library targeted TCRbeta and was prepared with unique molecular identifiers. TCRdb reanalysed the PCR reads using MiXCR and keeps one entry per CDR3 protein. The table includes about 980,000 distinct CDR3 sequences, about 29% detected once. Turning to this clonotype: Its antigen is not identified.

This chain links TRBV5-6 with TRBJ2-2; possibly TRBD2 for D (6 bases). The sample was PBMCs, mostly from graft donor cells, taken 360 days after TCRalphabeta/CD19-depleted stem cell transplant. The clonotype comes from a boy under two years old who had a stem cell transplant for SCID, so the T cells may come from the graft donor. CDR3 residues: CASRPLGGAGELFF. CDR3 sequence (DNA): TGTGCCAGCAGGCCCCTGGGGGGTGCCGGGGAGCTGTTTTTT. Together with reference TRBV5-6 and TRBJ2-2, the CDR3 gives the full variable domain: DAGVTQSPTHLIKTRGQQVTLRCSPKSGHDTVSWYQQALGQGPQFIFQYYEEEERQRGNFPDRFSGHQFPNYSSELNVNALLLGDSALYLCASRPLGGAGELFFGEGSRLTVL.